The 10 T cell receptor beta chains below were found in one sample sequenced in a study of T cell repertoires in cytomegalovirus infection. TCRdb analysed the reads with MiXCR anew, one entry per CDR3 protein. The data hold 630,000 or so distinct CDR3 sequences, with approximately 25% observed a single time. Input material: CD8+ T cells from PBMCs. These receptors all stem from a human donor in good health (CMV status not recorded). Some clones in this sample may be carry-over from other donors' samples.

This sequence joins TRBV13 and TRBJ1-1; tentatively, D is TRBD1 (5 bases). V gave up 7 bases and J gave up 6 bases, with 18 bases separating them. CDR1 and CDR2 (germline): PRHDT, FYEKMQ (reference sequence). This CDR3 comprises 14 residues. The CDR3 sequence is CASKGPWIGPEAFF. In DNA, the CDR3 is TGTGCCAGCAAGGGGCCCTGGATTGGCCCTGAAGCTTTCTTT. Looking up the rest from reference TRBV13 and TRBJ1-1 gives the full variable domain: AAGVIQSPRHLIKEKRETATLKCYPIPRHDTVYWYQQGPGQDPQFLISFYEKMQSDKGSIPDRFSAQQFSDYHSELNMSSLELGDSALYFCASKGPWIGPEAFFGQGTRLTVV.

The chain combines TRBV6-1 with TRBJ2-1, with D perhaps TRBD2 (5 bases). This CDR3 spans 13 amino acids. The V end was cut by 7 bases, the J end by 10 bases, with 17 bases between. Germline lookup yields CDR1 MNHNS and CDR2 SASEGT. CDR3 DNA sequence: TGTGCCAGCACCCTATGGGAGCTCCAGGAGCAGTTCTTC. This translates into CASTLWELQEQFF.

The CDR3 is CASSHGTGGDEQYF. The CDR3 coding sequence is TGTGCCAGCAGCCACGGGACAGGGGGCGACGAGCAGTACTTC. The chain couples TRBV7-9 to TRBJ2-7; TRBD1 aligns across 12 bases. Germline-derived CDR1 and CDR2 are SEHNR and FQNEAQ (reference sequence). Unmatched junction bases numbered 4, after V lost 5 bases and J lost 5 bases. The CDR3 length is 14 residues.

V is TRBV2 and J is TRBJ2-2, with D perhaps being TRBD1 or TRBD2 (6 bases each). This CDR3 comprises 13 residues. Germline CDR1 and CDR2: SNHLY and FYNNEI. Trimming shortened V by 7 bases and J by 6 bases, and 12 bases separated the two germline ends. CDR3 sequence reads: CASIRGGPGELFF. The CDR3 DNA reads as TGTGCCAGCATCCGAGGGGGGCCCGGGGAGCTGTTTTTT.

This clonotype was counted between two and nine times. V is TRBV20-1 and J is TRBJ1-1; 11 bases are a match to TRBD1. After removal of 3 bases from V and 4 bases from J, the junction contained 7 bases not matched to a gene. Germline CDR1 and CDR2: DFQATT and SNEGSKA (reference sequence). CDR3 size: 15 residues. This CDR3 is CSASGRDRGITEAFF. DNA of the CDR3: TGCAGTGCTAGTGGCCGGGACAGGGGGATCACTGAAGCTTTCTTT.

This clonotype was seen only a few times. The chain couples TRBV2 to TRBJ1-3; no definite D call. CDR1 and CDR2 (germline): SNHLY, FYNNEI. Trimming shortened V by 9 bases and J by 0 bases, and 15 bases separated the two germline ends. The CDR3 is made up of 15 amino acids. The CDR3 region has the DNA TGTGCCAGTTTAGTACAACTAAGCTCTGGAAACACCATATATTTT. Its protein product is CASLVQLSSGNTIYF.

The chain recombines TRBV7-4 with TRBJ1-2, with a tentative D call TRBD1 (5 bases). This CDR3 has 14 amino acids. Looked up from germline, CDR1 is SGHVT and CDR2 is SQSDAQ. With 1 base removed from V and 3 bases from J, the gap between germline ends came to 9 bases. The CDR3 reads CASSLGLQDYGYTF. CDR3 bases: TGTGCCAGCAGCTTAGGCCTACAGGACTATGGCTACACCTTC.

The V gene is TRBV7-2, the J gene TRBJ2-7, with D perhaps assigned TRBD1 or TRBD2 (6 bases each). Germline CDR1 reads SGHTA; CDR2 reads FQGNSA. V was cut by 1 base and J by 2 bases, with 12 bases left in between. The length of the CDR3 is 15 residues. The CDR3 loop is CASSLEGGYTYEQYV. The CDR3 coding sequence is TGTGCCAGCAGCTTAGAGGGGGGTTACACCTACGAGCAGTACGTC.

This chain links TRBV4-3 with TRBJ1-5, with D hard to call. The V gene's germline CDR1 is LGHNA and CDR2 YSLEER. Trimming stripped 0 bases from V and 1 base from J, with 7 bases between. The CDR3 loop spans 15 amino acids. CDR3 nucleotides: TGCGCCAGCAGCCAAGAGTGGCGGAGCAATCAGCCCCAGCATTTT. Amino acids: CASSQEWRSNQPQHF.

This clonotype was recorded at least ten times. V gene TRBV6-5 combines with J gene TRBJ2-1; the D gene is possibly TRBD1 (5 bases). Germline V CDR1 and CDR2: MNHEY, SVGAGI. The CDR3 is 15 amino acids. Trimming removed 2 bases at V and 1 base at J, with 9 bases between. The CDR3 spells CASSYAGPSYNEQFF. CDR3 bases: TGTGCCAGCAGTTACGCAGGGCCTTCCTACAATGAGCAGTTCTTC.